The rows below give T cell receptor beta chains drawn from one sample of a study of blood T cell repertoires in COVID-19. TCRdb's copy holds only in-frame clones and misses some; the assay was immunoSEQ multiplex PCR. The sample contains over 110,000 clones, about nine tenths of which appear only once. Sequenced sample: peripheral blood. These receptor sequences come from a human donor in a cohort sampled during active COVID-19. CDR3s include the opening cysteine and the closing phenylalanine or tryptophan. D genes are given only for firm matches. Clone size, where shown, is once, few, many, or a class for clones that have expanded.

abundance	j_gene	d_gene	v_gene	CDR3aa	CDR3nt
.	TRBJ2-7	.	TRBV12-3/TRBV12-4	CASSSATFYEQYF	TGTGCCAGCAGTTCCGCGACTTTTTACGAGCAGTACTTC
once	TRBJ2-1	TRBD1	TRBV6-2/TRBV6-3	CASSTRQGRRYNEQFF	TGTGCCAGCAGTACAAGACAGGGGAGAAGGTACAATGAGCAGTTCTTC
.	TRBJ2-1	.	TRBV11-2	CASSLVKGSYNEQFF	TGTGCCAGCAGCTTAGTTAAGGGGTCCTACAATGAGCAGTTCTTC
.	TRBJ2-2	.	TRBV5-1	CASSLSWGRLNTGELFF	TGCGCCAGCAGCCTGAGCTGGGGGAGGCTGAACACCGGGGAGCTGTTTTTT
.	TRBJ2-3	.	TRBV13	CASSPGWGAEDTQYF	TGTGCCAGCAGCCCGGGTTGGGGAGCAGAAGATACGCAGTATTTT
.	TRBJ2-3	TRBD2	TRBV7-2	CASSSGLALSTDTQYF	TGTGCCAGCAGCTCCGGACTAGCCTTAAGCACAGATACGCAGTATTTT
.	TRBJ2-7	.	TRBV6-5	CASDPGLLGNEQYF	TGTGCCAGCGACCCGGGACTCCTAGGGAACGAGCAGTACTTC
few	TRBJ1-5	.	TRBV10-2	CASSIRQGNQPQHF	TGCGCCAGCAGTATTAGACAAGGCAATCAGCCCCAGCATTTT
.	TRBJ1-5	.	TRBV9	CASSVAGDSNQPQHF	TGTGCCAGCAGCGTAGCCGGGGATAGCAATCAGCCCCAGCATTTT
.	TRBJ2-3	.	TRBV29-1	CSVETQGIRDTQYF	TGCAGCGTTGAAACCCAGGGAATCCGCGATACGCAGTATTTT
.	TRBJ2-7	TRBD2	TRBV6-1	CASSEANNRLAGSYEQYF	TGTGCCAGCAGTGAAGCGAACAACCGACTAGCGGGGTCCTACGAGCAGTACTTC
.	TRBJ1-2	TRBD1	TRBV6-5	CASRLDRGIYGYTF	TGTGCCAGCAGGCTGGACAGGGGCATCTATGGCTACACCTTC
.	TRBJ2-3	.	TRBV7-8	CASSLMGGASNTQYF	TGTGCCAGCAGCTTAATGGGGGGGGCCTCAAATACGCAGTATTTT
.	TRBJ2-4	.	TRBV12-1	CASSRGAKNIQYF	TGTGCCAGCAGCCGGGGGGCCAAAAACATTCAGTACTTC
.	TRBJ2-3	TRBD1	TRBV11-1	CASSFVDRGRSTQYF	TGTGCCAGCAGCTTCGTGGACAGGGGGCGGTCTACGCAGTATTTT
once	TRBJ2-5	TRBD2	TRBV10-3	CAISAPGLAEQETQYF	TGTGCCATCAGTGCCCCGGGACTAGCGGAGCAAGAGACCCAGTACTTC
.	TRBJ2-7	TRBD1	TRBV10-3	CAISESLLTGTGDYEQYF	TGTGCCATCAGTGAGTCCCTTCTTACCGGGACAGGAGACTACGAGCAGTACTTC
once	TRBJ1-3	.	TRBV6-6	CASRPTGTRNTIYF	TGTGCCAGCAGGCCTACAGGGACTAGAAACACCATATATTTT
.	TRBJ2-5	.	TRBV6-6	CASRLNSEEPQETQYF	TGTGCCAGCAGATTAAACTCCGAAGAGCCCCAAGAGACCCAGTACTTC
.	TRBJ2-3	.	TRBV19	CASSAVGGRTDTQYF	TGTGCCAGTAGCGCAGTGGGGGGACGCACAGATACGCAGTATTTT
.	TRBJ1-2	.	TRBV13	CASRGTRGEYGYTF	TGTGCCAGCAGGGGAACACGGGGGGAATATGGCTACACCTTC
.	TRBJ1-4	TRBD1	TRBV7-2	CASSPRQGPNEKLFF	TGTGCCAGCAGCCCCCGACAGGGTCCTAATGAAAAACTGTTTTTT
.	TRBJ1-1	TRBD1	TRBV6-5	CASSYTTGGTEAFF	TGTGCCAGCAGTTACACGACAGGGGGCACTGAAGCTTTCTTT
once	TRBJ2-1	.	TRBV21-1	CASSKGGGATYNEQFF	TGTGCCAGCAGCAAAGGGGGCGGGGCAACCTACAATGAGCAGTTCTTC
once	TRBJ2-1	TRBD1	TRBV27	CASSLLLDRSKNEQFF	TGTGCCAGCAGTTTATTATTGGACAGGTCTAAGAATGAGCAGTTCTTC
.	TRBJ2-7	.	TRBV10-3	CAISESGRGSYEQYF	TGTGCCATCAGTGAGTCTGGCAGGGGTAGCTACGAGCAGTACTTC
.	TRBJ1-2	.	TRBV5-6	CASSYGPLGYGYTF	TGTGCCAGCAGTTATGGGCCCCTGGGCTATGGCTACACCTTC
.	TRBJ2-5	TRBD2	TRBV15	CATSRDGTSAETQYF	TGTGCCACCAGCAGAGACGGGACTAGCGCAGAGACCCAGTACTTC
.	TRBJ1-1	TRBD1	TRBV25-1	CASSELTGGVDTEAFF	TGTGCCAGCAGTGAATTGACAGGGGGGGTGGACACTGAAGCTTTCTTT
once	TRBJ2-1	TRBD2	TRBV19	CASSQRGWQFF	TGTGCCAGTAGCCAGCGGGGTTGGCAGTTCTTC
few	TRBJ2-1	.	TRBV10-3	CAISGLAESYNEQFF	TGTGCCATCAGTGGATTAGCTGAGTCCTACAATGAGCAGTTCTTC
.	TRBJ2-7	TRBD2	TRBV7-2	CASSLVGVGGGGDEQYF	TGTGCCAGCAGCTTAGTGGGTGTTGGCGGGGGAGGCGACGAGCAGTACTTC
once	TRBJ1-5	.	TRBV27	CASSPLSSNQPQHF	TGTGCCAGCAGTCCTCTGAGTAGCAATCAGCCCCAGCATTTT
.	TRBJ2-2	TRBD2	TRBV6-5	CASLAGNTGELFF	TGTGCCAGCTTAGCGGGGAACACCGGGGAGCTGTTTTTT
.	TRBJ2-3	.	TRBV4-1	CASSQEPSDVWASTDTQYF	TGCGCCAGCAGCCAAGAGCCTAGCGACGTTTGGGCTAGCACAGATACGCAGTATTTT
few	TRBJ1-2	TRBD1	TRBV29-1	CSVGGQGGGYTF	TGCAGCGTTGGGGGACAGGGAGGAGGCTACACCTTC
.	TRBJ2-5	.	TRBV13	CASSLAETQYF	TGTGCCAGCAGCTTAGCGGAGACCCAGTACTTC
.	TRBJ2-5	.	TRBV4-1	CASSQDRRGETQYF	TGCGCCAGCAGCCAAGATCGAAGAGGAGAGACCCAGTACTTC
.	TRBJ2-2	.	TRBV7-9	CASSLAAGQSTGELFF	TGTGCCAGCAGCTTAGCTGCGGGACAGTCAACCGGGGAGCTGTTTTTT
.	TRBJ2-1	.	TRBV5-4	CASSGGRLEQFF	TGTGCCAGCAGCGGAGGAAGGCTCGAGCAGTTCTTC
.	TRBJ2-3	TRBD2	TRBV6-6	CASSYRRGGRGTQYF	TGTGCCAGCAGTTACAGGCGGGGGGGCCGTGGTACGCAGTATTTT
few	TRBJ1-4	.	TRBV3-1/TRBV3-2	CASSPSGGTGNEKLFF	TGTGCCAGCAGCCCCTCTGGGGGGACGGGTAATGAAAAACTGTTTTTT
.	TRBJ1-2	TRBD1	TRBV5-1	CASSLWQGASGYGYTF	TGCGCCAGCAGCTTGTGGCAGGGGGCGTCTGGCTATGGCTACACCTTC
once	TRBJ1-2	TRBD1	TRBV7-9	CASSYRGGYTF	TGTGCCAGCAGCTACAGGGGAGGCTACACCTTC
.	TRBJ2-7	TRBD1	TRBV9	CASSERQGRYEQYF	TGTGCCAGCAGCGAACGACAGGGAAGGTACGAGCAGTACTTC
.	TRBJ1-1	.	TRBV6-5	CASSVSGGDTEAFF	TGTGCCAGCAGCGTTTCGGGGGGAGACACTGAAGCTTTCTTT
once	TRBJ2-3	TRBD2	TRBV9	CASSEGLAGGRSTDTQYF	TGTGCCAGCAGCGAAGGACTAGCGGGGGGGCGGAGTACAGATACGCAGTATTTT
few	TRBJ2-7	.	TRBV4-3	CASSQAQGAYEQYF	TGCGCCAGCAGCCAAGCACAGGGCGCCTACGAGCAGTACTTC
.	TRBJ2-2	TRBD1	TRBV5-8	CASSPHRGTGELFF	TGTGCCAGCAGCCCTCACAGGGGAACCGGGGAGCTGTTTTTT
.	TRBJ2-7	.	TRBV7-3	CASSLVGTTAEQYF	TGTGCCAGCAGTCTTGTGGGCACGACCGCCGAGCAGTACTTC